The 28 T cell receptor beta chains below were found in one sample sequenced in a study of cytomegalovirus exposure and HLA in healthy donors. The repertoire was sequenced with immunoSEQ multiplex PCR; TCRdb's copy has only in-frame clones and lacks some. The data contain some 260,000 clones, approximately 84% of them seen just once; the ten biggest clones take up about 11%. The sample comprised PBMCs. These receptors all come from a young man in good health and CMV-seropositive.

This chain connects TRBV6-5 to TRBJ1-1; no clear D gene. The CDR3 is made up of 12 amino acids. Germline lookup yields CDR1 MNHEY and CDR2 SVGAGI. Trimming took 6 bases from V and 10 from J, leaving 15 bases between them. This CDR3 is CASRPRAGRAFF. Written as DNA, the CDR3 is TGTGCCAGCAGGCCTCGAGCGGGGAGAGCTTTCTTT.

The chain couples TRBV30 to TRBJ2-2, with D uncertain. This CDR3 has 13 residues. Germline V gives CDR1 GTSNPN, CDR2 SVGIG (reference sequence). Trimming took 2 bases from V and 1 from J, leaving 5 bases between them. Written as DNA, the CDR3 is TGTGCCTGGAGTACGCAGAACACCGGGGAGCTGTTTTTT. This sequence encodes CAWSTQNTGELFF. Based on the CDR3 plus reference TRBV30 and TRBJ2-2, the full variable domain is SQTIHQWPATLVQPVGSPLSLECTVEGTSNPNLYWYRQAAGRGLQLLFYSVGIGQISSEVPQNLSASRPQDRQFILSSKKLLLSDSGFYLCAWSTQNTGELFFGEGSRLTVL.

V gene TRBV9 combines with J gene TRBJ1-1, with 8 bases aligning to TRBD1. The ends lost 6 bases at V and 5 bases at J; junction bases unmatched: 6. Germline CDR1 SGDLS, CDR2 YYNGEE. CDR3 length: 13 residues. CDR3 in amino acids: CASTGQGGTEAFF. The CDR3, as DNA: TGTGCCAGCACCGGACAGGGTGGGACTGAAGCTTTCTTT.

DNA of the CDR3: TGTGCCACCAGCAGAGATGGAGGGGATGGGGACACTGAAGCTTTCTTT. It is translated as CATSRDGGDGDTEAFF. This chain joins TRBV15 and TRBJ1-1; D is perhaps TRBD1 (5 bases). Germline assignment: CDR1 LNHNV and CDR2 YYDKDF (reference sequence). This CDR3 is built from 16 residues. The V gene lost 0 bases and the J gene lost 3 bases, with 14 bases spanning the gap.

The chain uses TRBV9 and TRBJ2-4; D is perhaps TRBD2 (5 bases). This CDR3 has 17 amino acids. The V gene's germline CDR1 is SGDLS and CDR2 YYNGEE. Trimming shortened V by 4 bases and J by 0 bases, and 17 bases separated the two germline ends. CDR3 sequence (DNA): TGTGCCAGCAGCTCCCACGGGAACCTGGGAGCCAAAAACATTCAGTACTTC. Its protein product is CASSSHGNLGAKNIQYF.

This chain links TRBV5-5 with TRBJ1-4; TRBD1 aligns across 7 bases. Trimming cost V 4 bases and J 5 bases; bases outside gene matches: 8. Germline values: CDR1 SGHKS, CDR2 YYEKEE (reference sequence). This CDR3 contains 15 residues. Here the CDR3 reads CASSNRDRVNEKLFF. The DNA for the CDR3 is TGTGCCAGCAGCAACCGGGACAGAGTGAATGAAAAACTGTTTTTT.

The V and J genes are TRBV19 and TRBJ2-6; 7 bases map to TRBD1. There are 17 residues in the CDR3. Germline V gene data show CDR1 as LNHDA and CDR2 as SQIVND (reference sequence). V lost 1 base, J lost 0 bases, and 3 bases stayed unmatched. The CDR3 sequence: CASSIGTGDSGANVLTF. In DNA, the CDR3 is TGTGCCAGTAGTATAGGGACAGGAGACTCTGGGGCCAACGTCCTGACTTTC. The full variable domain, with the rest looked up from reference TRBV19 and TRBJ2-6, is DGGITQSPKYLFRKEGQNVTLSCEQNLNHDAMYWYRQDPGQGLRLIYYSQIVNDFQKGDIAEGYSVSREKKESFPLTVTSAQKNPTAFYLCASSIGTGDSGANVLTFGAGSRLTVL.

In its sample, this clone was seen a few times. V usage is TRBV1 and J usage is TRBJ2-7; TRBD2 is taken as the D call from the table, unchecked against the DNA. TRBV1 is assigned pseudogene status. The CDR3 totals 14 residues. Here the CDR3 reads CTSSPSGMSYEQYF. The CDR3 bases are TGCACCAGCAGCCCTAGCGGGATGTCCTACGAGCAGTACTTC.

J is TRBJ2-5 and V is TRBV2; possible D gene TRBD2, 6 bases. V was cut by 8 bases and J by 2 bases, with 21 bases left in between. CDR1 is SNHLY, CDR2 FYNNEI, per germline. The CDR3 is 16 amino acids. CDR3: CASLNILARQQETQYF. CDR3 nucleotide sequence: TGTGCCAGCTTGAATATACTAGCTCGACAACAAGAGACCCAGTACTTC.

The sample holds one count of this clone. The chain uses TRBV5-8 and TRBJ2-7; D may be TRBD2 (6 bases). Between the trimmed V and J ends, which lost 0 bases and 3 bases, there was a span of 16 bases. Per germline, CDR1 SGHTS and CDR2 YDEGEE. This CDR3 region has 16 residues. The CDR3 nucleotides read TGTGCCAGCAGCTTGGCCCTTTCGGGACTTTTCTACGAGCAGTACTTC. Translation gives CASSLALSGLFYEQYF.

The V and J genes are TRBV6-5 and TRBJ2-4; the D gene is possibly TRBD1 (5 bases). In germline, CDR1 is MNHEY, CDR2 SVGAGI. The CDR3 has 16 residues. The V end was cut by 0 bases, the J end by 6 bases, with 15 bases between. The CDR3: CASSYSRRQWGNIQYF. CDR3 sequence (DNA): TGTGCCAGCAGTTACTCGAGAAGACAGTGGGGAAACATTCAGTACTTC.

CDR3 protein: CASSRGGLVARGYYEQYF. In DNA, the CDR3 is TGCGCCAGCAGTCGAGGGGGTCTAGTAGCGCGAGGCTACTACGAGCAGTACTTC. The J gene is TRBJ2-7, the V gene TRBV4-1; weak D call: TRBD1 (6 bases). This CDR3 has 18 residues. Trimming took off 6 bases at V and 3 bases at J, with 27 bases between the two ends. Germline lookup yields CDR1 MGHRA and CDR2 YSYEKL.

This chain links TRBV6-6 with TRBJ1-1; 10 bases line up with TRBD1. V lost 4 bases and J lost 5; bases outside the gene matches: 4. Germline-derived CDR1 and CDR2 are MNHNY and SVGAGI (reference sequence). This CDR3 is built from 14 residues. CDR3 sequence: CASSSGQGRTEAFF. The CDR3 region has the DNA TGTGCCAGCAGTTCGGGACAGGGGAGAACTGAAGCTTTCTTT.

The rearrangement links TRBV6-1 to TRBJ1-2; possibly TRBD1 for D (5 bases). V was clipped by 0 bases and J by 8 bases, with 10 bases between them. The CDR3 is 13 residues long. Germline loops: CDR1 MNHNS, CDR2 SASEGT. CDR3 in amino acids: CASSEAGTGGYTF. In nucleotides, the CDR3 is TGTGCCAGCAGTGAAGCAGGGACGGGCGGCTACACCTTC.

This clone appeared once. The chain recombines TRBV7-7 with TRBJ2-2, with D possibly TRBD1 on 5 matching bases. Germline V lookup: CDR1 SSHAT, CDR2 FNYEAQ (reference sequence). V shed 3 bases and J shed 3 bases, with 14 bases lying between them. CDR3 length: 16 amino acids. The CDR3 region has the DNA TGTGCCAGCAGCTTGGCAGGGTCTAGTCACACCGGGGAGCTGTTTTTT. Protein sequence: CASSLAGSSHTGELFF. Full variable domain (missing parts from reference TRBV7-7 and TRBJ2-2): GAGVSQSPRYKVTKRGQDVTLRCDPISSHATLYWYQQALGQGPEFLTYFNYEAQPDKSGLPSDRFSAERPEGSISTLTIQRTEQRDSAMYRCASSLAGSSHTGELFFGEGSRLTVL.

This clone was found once. This chain uses TRBV14 with TRBJ2-7; 8 positions agree with TRBD1. Germline assignment: CDR1 SGHDN and CDR2 FVKESK. There are 14 residues in the CDR3. V lost 3 bases and J lost 6; bases outside the gene matches: 7. The CDR3 protein is CASSHSGTGAEQYF. CDR3 coding DNA: TGTGCCAGCAGCCATTCAGGGACAGGTGCCGAGCAGTACTTC.

The J gene is TRBJ1-1, the V gene TRBV29-1; D is uncertain. Looked up from germline, CDR1 is SQVTM and CDR2 is ANQGSEA. There are 10 residues in the CDR3. The V end was cut by 7 bases, the J end by 1 base, with 4 bases between. The CDR3 here is CSAQNTEAFF. The CDR3, as DNA: TGCAGCGCCCAGAACACTGAAGCTTTCTTT. Using reference TRBV29-1 and TRBJ1-1 for the parts outside the CDR3, the full variable domain is SAVISQKPSRDICQRGTSLTIQCQVDSQVTMMFWYRQQPGQSLTLIATANQGSEATYESGFVIDKFPISRPNLTFSTLTVSNMSPEDSSIYLCSAQNTEAFFGQGTRLTVV.

This chain connects TRBV29-1 to TRBJ2-7; 7 bases are a match to TRBD2. The CDR3 is made up of 11 amino acids. Germline V lookup: CDR1 SQVTM, CDR2 ANQGSEA. V lost 4 bases and J lost 7; bases outside the gene matches: 4. The CDR3 bases are TGCAGCGTTGGCGGGAGTGTTGAGCAGTACTTC. It translates to CSVGGSVEQYF.

The V and J genes are TRBV9 and TRBJ1-2, with D possibly matching TRBD1 (5 bases). Germline lookup yields CDR1 SGDLS and CDR2 YYNGEE. The CDR3 sequence is 13 residues long. Trimming stripped 0 bases from V and 8 bases from J, with 11 bases between. Here the CDR3 reads CASSVAQEGGYTF. In DNA, the CDR3 is TGTGCCAGCAGCGTAGCACAGGAGGGGGGCTACACCTTC.

The chain is built from TRBV5-1 and TRBJ2-5; D tentatively fits TRBD1 or TRBD2 (5 bases each). CDR1 and CDR2 (germline): SGHRS, YFSETQ. V was shortened by 4 bases and J by 2 bases, with 21 bases between the two germline ends. This CDR3 comprises 17 residues. Written as DNA, the CDR3 is TGCGCCAGCAGCCCCCGCGGACACGGGATACCTCAAGAGACCCAGTACTTC. Protein: CASSPRGHGIPQETQYF.

This rearrangement joins TRBV30 to TRBJ2-1; the D call may be TRBD1 or TRBD2 (5 bases each). The V gene's germline CDR1 is GTSNPN and CDR2 SVGIG (reference sequence). Trimming removed 3 bases at V and 4 bases at J, with 16 bases between. This CDR3 comprises 15 residues. This CDR3 reads CAWRQPGTSYNEQFF. CDR3 coding DNA: TGTGCCTGGAGACAACCCGGGACCTCGTACAATGAGCAGTTCTTC.

V usage is TRBV5-1 and J usage is TRBJ2-1; 11 bases align to TRBD2. From germline, CDR1 is SGHRS and CDR2 YFSETQ. V trimming: 3 bases; J trimming: 0 bases; junction bases outside the gene matches: 8. The CDR3 spans 18 residues. CDR3 sequence: CASSSLAGAHSSYNEQFF. The CDR3 DNA is TGCGCCAGCAGCTCACTAGCGGGAGCCCACAGCTCCTACAATGAGCAGTTCTTC.

The genes are TRBV5-4 and TRBJ2-7; D remains unclear. Trimming removed 0 bases at V and 0 bases at J, with 7 bases between. The V gene's germline CDR1 is SGHNT and CDR2 YYREEE (reference sequence). The CDR3 contains 14 residues. Here the CDR3 reads CASSLGGISYEQYF. The CDR3 DNA reads TGTGCCAGCAGCTTGGGGGGTATCTCCTACGAGCAGTACTTC.

This clone was seen a few times. The V and J genes are TRBV7-9 and TRBJ2-7, with unresolved D. Germline CDR1 is SEHNR and CDR2 is FQNEAQ (reference sequence). With 5 bases removed from V and 7 bases from J, the gap between germline ends came to 9 bases. This CDR3 has 11 residues. In DNA form, the CDR3 reads TGTGCCAGCAGCCATAACTGGGAGCAGTACTTC. Translation: CASSHNWEQYF.

The chain links TRBV27 to TRBJ2-7; 13 nucleotides align to TRBD2. The junction had 7 bases not matched to a gene; V was cut back by 4 bases and J by 1 base. This CDR3 spans 17 amino acids. Germline V gene lookup returns CDR1 MNHEY and CDR2 SMNVEV (reference sequence). CDR3 sequence: CASSSRLAGGLSYEQYF. The CDR3 DNA sequence: TGTGCCAGCAGTTCGCGACTAGCGGGAGGATTGTCCTACGAGCAGTACTTC.

This chain links TRBV9 with TRBJ2-4; D unclear. The CDR3 consists of 19 residues. CDR1 and CDR2 from the germline V gene are SGDLS and YYNGEE. Trimming cost V 0 bases and J 0 bases, with 19 bases left between them. The DNA of the CDR3 is TGTGCCAGCAGCGTAGCGGCAGGTTCTCAGCTTCTAGCCAAAAACATTCAGTACTTC. Residues: CASSVAAGSQLLAKNIQYF.

The chain combines TRBV19 with TRBJ2-2; no clear D gene. This CDR3 has 14 amino acids. The germline V gene encodes CDR1 LNHDA and CDR2 SQIVND (reference sequence). V was cut by 5 bases and J by 1 base, with 8 bases left in between. The CDR3 sequence: CASSFGQNTGELFF. DNA for the CDR3: TGTGCCAGTAGTTTCGGTCAGAACACCGGGGAGCTGTTTTTT.

The gene calls are TRBV25-1 and TRBJ1-2; 9 bases fit TRBD1. Germline CDR1 and CDR2: MGHDK and SYGVNS. The CDR3 length is 16 residues. V gave up 1 base and J gave up 2 bases; unmatched junction bases: 5. The CDR3 sequence is CASSESTGGKNYGYTF. The CDR3 DNA reads as TGTGCCAGCAGTGAATCTACAGGGGGCAAAAACTATGGCTACACCTTC.